This TCR beta chain appears in the sequencing data of a study of CD8 T cells in ankylosing spondylitis. Regarding the study as a whole: Seemingly characteristic of ankylosing spondylitis blood was a TCR beta motif consisting of roughly 8 highly homologous variants. Enrichment of disease-linked clones was reportedly significant in matched ankylosing spondylitis synovial fluid.

V was shortened by 1 base and J by 4 bases, with 12 bases between the two germline ends. The CDR3 has 14 residues. Germline lookup yields CDR1 SGHRS and CDR2 YFSETQ. TCR beta libraries were made by quantitative 5'-RACE with molecular barcodes. MiXCR, applied by TCRdb to the 5' RACE reads, yields one record per CDR3 protein. The sample contains 250,000 to 400,000 distinct CDR3 sequences, around a tenth of which appear only once. This clonotype was seen repeatedly, ten times or more. Its antigen is not identified. The sequenced material came from blood, either unsorted or a sorted T cell fraction (not recorded which). V usage is TRBV5-1 and J usage is TRBJ2-7, with D perhaps TRBD1 (5 bases). The clonotype originates from a female donor with ankylosing spondylitis or in good health (not recorded which). The CDR3, as DNA: TGCGCCAGCAGCTTGCGCGACAGAGCTTACGAGCAGTACTTC. Its protein product is CASSLRDRAYEQYF. Full variable domain (remainder filled in from reference TRBV5-1 and TRBJ2-7): KAGVTQTPRYLIKTRGQQVTLSCSPISGHRSVSWYQQTPGQGLQFLFEYFSETQRNKGNFPGRFSGRQFSNSRSEMNVSTLELGDSALYLCASSLRDRAYEQYFGPGTRLTVT.